This T cell receptor beta chain originates from a study of radiotherapy plus CTLA-4 blockade in lung cancer. Study as a whole: Objective responses emerged in over 15% of patients, and 30% to 40% attained disease control. Study observations and caveats: Some TCR clones had been derived from tumors. These clones expanded in peripheral blood after radiotherapy plus ipilimumab.

Enrolled patients, whose metastatic non-small-cell lung cancer was chemo-refractory, received focal radiation plus CTLA-4 blockade with ipilimumab. Trimming removed 4 bases at V and 2 bases at J, with 13 bases between. The CDR3 spans 15 residues. CDR1 and CDR2 from the germline V gene are SGDLS and YYNGEE. The assay was immunoSEQ multiplex PCR, and TCRdb's table has in-frame clones only and misses some. The sample carries about 15,000 clones, 72% recorded once. Comment on this clone: The target antigen is unknown.

The chain recombines TRBV9 with TRBJ1-5; a weak D match, TRBD1 (5 bases). The TCR originated in a human donor with non-small cell lung cancer whose response to radiotherapy plus ipilimumab could not be evaluated. The starting material was peripheral blood, obtained from a patient treated with radiotherapy plus ipilimumab. The chain's CDR3 is CASSSGTLGNQPQHF. DNA of the CDR3: TGTGCCAGCAGCTCCGGGACTCTAGGCAATCAGCCCCAGCATTTT.